This TCR beta chain comes out of a study of beta chain features in type 1 diabetes listed by TCRdb under 2018. Study-wide context: Mean age, gender distribution, total cell number and subset yield did not differ between patients and healthy donors. A total of 90 million to 130 million sorted cells were examined across all samples, and a strong correlation was observed between cell number per subset and RNA yield. The study compared the TCRB repertoires of sorted circulating CD4+ T cell subsets in recently diagnosed type 1 diabetes patients with those in matched healthy donors. Whereas all 30 or so donors provided naive and central memory subsets, regulatory and stem cell-like memory subsets were isolated from just 8 patients and roughly 8 healthy donors.

As to this clone: Its binding antigen is unknown. The input lacks base qualities; no much larger clone sits a single base away.

The entire isolated RNA was reverse transcribed using the High Capacity cDNA Reverse Transcription Kit, and thus expressed TCRB transcripts were sequenced. Deep immunoSEQ sequencing was applied to naive, central memory and regulatory T cell samples, giving an average of roughly 3.3 million total reads per sample. After sorted cells were lysed in RLT buffer, RNA was extracted with DNase-treated RNeasy Micro or Mini kits, with the choice depending on cell number. To prevent cross-contamination, each cell subset was processed individually, whereas patient and healthy donor samples were processed jointly. The immunoSEQ multiplex PCR was used to amplify TCRB sequences from cDNA, generating 87-bp fragments that spanned the CDR3 region. The amplicons were sequenced using the Illumina HiSeq platform. Per the authors' processing: PCR bias was corrected computationally using synthetic template baselines, and reads within Hamming distance 2 were collapsed, with unmergeable singletons discarded. By aligning reads against IMGT, V, D and J genes, CDR3 length, and insertions or deletions at six rearrangement sites were assigned. Within each subset, clonotype counts were normalized to sorted cell number, and only after that were true diversity and Gini coefficients computed with the tcR R package. The overlap coefficient, calculated on TCRB nucleotide sequences, was used to quantify repertoire sharing. TCRdb provides this immuneACCESS table in a form limited to in-frame rearrangements. Some clones are lacking; in checked studies, under half of them reflect an unresolved V gene, and why the rest are absent is not known. The V and J calls and clone size are taken from that table; D and trimming were inferred from the DNA. Across this sample there are under 400,000 clones, with 14% seen only once. The top ten constitute 5.5% to 7.5% of the sample.

Unmatched junction bases come to 6, with V trimmed by 5 bases and J by 9 bases. CDR1 and CDR2 are read off the germline V gene as SGHVS and FQNEAQ. The CDR3 numbers 13 residues from cysteine through phenylalanine. The only DNA kept is the CDR3, 39 bases in frame from the first base. Paper-wide results and their limitations: Shorter templates might be favored by PCR, yet because patient and control samples were amplified and corrected together, any such skew would affect both groups equally. The naive, central memory and regulatory TCRB repertoires appeared to resemble one another more closely among patients than among healthy donors. Because cDNA was sequenced instead of genomic DNA, activated cells with high expression could be over-represented, although the groups did not differ in activation or CD3 levels. HLA sub-analyses involved small numbers of individuals, so any influence of HLA type on TCRB rearrangement remained unresolved. At VDJ recombination sites, patients with type 1 diabetes made fewer insertions and deleted more nucleotides, a pattern implying thymic rearrangement abnormalities. A moderate but significant shortening of TCRB CDR3 length was observed in type 1 diabetes patients in all four CD4+ subsets.

From each donor, a single peripheral blood sample of roughly 0.11 L on average was drawn into heparinised tubes. A BD FACSAria II and a panel including CD45RO, CCR7, CD25, CD127, CD95 and CD27 were used to sort naive, central memory, regulatory and stem cell-like memory CD4+ T cells. All sorted populations exceeded 95% purity. PBMCs were isolated immediately by Lymphoprep density gradient centrifugation and stained directly without culture. To minimize batch effects, samples were stained and sorted in pairs, one healthy donor with one patient per experiment. The clonotype comes from a man aged 30 to 45 in good health. In this chain, TRBV7-8 is recombined with TRBJ2-1; 8 bases in the middle match TRBD2. Sequenced input: central memory CD4+ T cells from blood. The nucleotide sequence reads TGTGCCAGCAGCCCGCTGGCGGGAGGTGAGCAGTTCTTC. It translates as CASSPLAGGEQFF.